The text below deals with one T cell receptor (beta chain). What it binds is not known. This record comes from a study of naive and memory T cell subsets. Study-level points and caveats: Naive repertoires, especially CD8, held a few larger clonotypes, possibly memory cells re-expressing CD45RA.

An equimolar mix of two oligonucleotides served as the beta constant-region primer for TRBC1 and TRBC2. Four rounds of PCR amplified the ligated cDNA using nested alpha and beta constant-region primers plus SP2. TCRdb analysed the UMI-ligation and nested PCR reads with MiXCR anew, one entry per CDR3 protein. Of over 130,000 distinct CDR3 sequences in the sample, about 20% are singletons; the top ten hold around 0.63%. Alpha and beta libraries were amplified separately from the second PCR onward. The V and J ends lost 1 base and 13 bases respectively, with 1 base between them. This CDR3 has 8 amino acids. CDR1 and CDR2 (germline): SEHNR, FQNEAQ (reference sequence).

This receptor was taken from a human donor in good health. Source material: naive CD8+ T cells from blood. This rearrangement joins TRBV7-9 to TRBJ2-5; D gene unclear. The CDR3 here is CASSLGYF. Written as DNA, the CDR3 is TGTGCCAGCAGCTTAGGGTACTTC.